Below are 4 T cell receptor beta chains sequenced from a single sample in a study of metastatic and nonmetastatic thyroid tumors (dated by TCRdb to 2020 to 2022). No treatment had been received by any patient before thyroid surgery. Library construction relied on PCR. These reads were obtained on an Illumina HiSeq 4000. Using fastp trimming at Q25 and MiXCR clonotype assembly, TCRdb reanalyzed the public sequencing data and kept in-frame beta chains. This sample comprises more than 9,500 clones, around 29% of them detected only once. Around 16% of the sample is held by the ten biggest clonotypes. The sequencing input was tumor tissue. Receptors were obtained from a male donor with papillary thyroid cancer or a benign thyroid nodule (not recorded which). Some clones in this sample may be carry-over from other donors' samples.

About this clone itself: The junction departs from germline at one end; a sequencing error may be responsible. V usage is TRBV3-1 and J usage is TRBJ1-6; D uncertain. Looked up from germline, CDR1 is LGHDT and CDR2 is YNNKEL (reference sequence). The CDR3 covers 14 residues. CDR3 DNA: TGTGCCAGAAGCCAAGGAGGAGATAATTCACCCCTCAACTTT. This codes for CARSQGGDNSPLNF.

This clone was counted a single time. The V and J genes are TRBV18 and TRBJ1-6; possible D gene TRBD1, 5 bases. This CDR3 has 15 residues. Trimming stripped 8 bases from V and 5 bases from J, with 16 bases between. The V gene's germline CDR1 is KGHSH and CDR2 LQKENI. The CDR3, as DNA: TGTGCCAGCCAGGTCCAGGGACTCAATAATTCACCCCTCCACTTT. This sequence encodes CASQVQGLNNSPLHF.

By its share, this clone is medium-sized (0.01 to 0.1%). The V and J genes are TRBV20-1 and TRBJ1-5, with no clear D. V lost 0 bases to trimming and J lost 0 bases, with 9 bases between them. Germline V gene lookup returns CDR1 DFQATT and CDR2 SNEGSKA (reference sequence). The CDR3 covers 15 residues. Here the CDR3 DNA reads TGCAGTGCTAGAGAGGGTGGGAGTAGCAATCAGCCCCAGCATTTT. This gives the protein CSAREGGSSNQPQHF.

In this sample, this clone is medium-sized. The sample contains more than one DNA sequence encoding this CDR3. This chain uses TRBV5-8 with TRBJ1-1; unclear D gene. Trimming removed 4 bases at V and 1 base at J, with 8 bases between. This CDR3 is 13 amino acids long. Germline CDR1 SGHTS, CDR2 YDEGEE. The CDR3: CASSRLRNTEAFF. The CDR3, as DNA: TGTGCCAGCAGCCGCCTTCGGAACACTGAAGCTTTCTTT.